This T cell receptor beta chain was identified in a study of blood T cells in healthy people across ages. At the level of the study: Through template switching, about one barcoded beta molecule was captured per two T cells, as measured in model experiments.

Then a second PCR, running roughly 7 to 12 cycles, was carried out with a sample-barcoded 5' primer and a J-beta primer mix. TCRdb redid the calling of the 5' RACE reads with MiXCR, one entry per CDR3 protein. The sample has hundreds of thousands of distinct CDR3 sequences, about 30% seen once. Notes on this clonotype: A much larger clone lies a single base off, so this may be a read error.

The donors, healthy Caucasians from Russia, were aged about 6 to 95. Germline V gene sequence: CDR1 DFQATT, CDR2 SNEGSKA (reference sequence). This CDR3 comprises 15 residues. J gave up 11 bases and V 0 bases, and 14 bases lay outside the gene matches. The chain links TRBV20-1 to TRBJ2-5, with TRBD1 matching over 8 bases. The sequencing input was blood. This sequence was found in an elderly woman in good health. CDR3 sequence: CSARERQGSYNEQYF. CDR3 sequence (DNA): TGCAGTGCTAGAGAGAGACAGGGGTCCTACAATGAGCAGTACTTC.